The T cell receptor beta chain described here comes from a study of cytomegalovirus exposure and HLA in healthy donors. Per the germline V gene, CDR1 is MDHEN and CDR2 is SYDVKM. This CDR3 has 14 residues. The ends were cut back, 5 bases at V and 0 bases at J, with 11 bases in the middle. With 60 Vbeta and 13 Jbeta primers, the PCR was carried out. Assay: immunoSEQ multiplex PCR; the TCRdb copy retains only in-frame clones and omits some. The table has roughly 150,000 clones, about four fifths seen once. V usage is TRBV28 and J usage is TRBJ2-7; D remains unclear. Sequenced material: PBMCs. This TCR derives from a woman in her thirties or forties in good health and CMV-seropositive. CDR3 nucleotide sequence: TGTGCCAGCAGTCTGGCGGATTCCTCCTACGAGCAGTACTTC. The encoded protein is CASSLADSSYEQYF.